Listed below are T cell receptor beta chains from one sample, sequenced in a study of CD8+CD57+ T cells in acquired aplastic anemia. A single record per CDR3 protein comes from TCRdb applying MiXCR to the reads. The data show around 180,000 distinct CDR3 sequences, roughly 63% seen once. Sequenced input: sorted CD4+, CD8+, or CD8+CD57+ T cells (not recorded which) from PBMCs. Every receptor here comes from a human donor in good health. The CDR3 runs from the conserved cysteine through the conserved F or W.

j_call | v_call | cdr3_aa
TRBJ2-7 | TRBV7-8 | CASSYHRENPSYEQYF
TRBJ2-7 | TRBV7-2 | CASSSQTGQGSYKQYF
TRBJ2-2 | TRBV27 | CASSLEGLAGTGELFF
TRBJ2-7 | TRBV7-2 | CASSALGQRPYEQYF
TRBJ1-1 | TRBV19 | CASSIGREGLVDTEAFF
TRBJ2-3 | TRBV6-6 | CATQLQGHPDTQYF
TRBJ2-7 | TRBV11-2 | CASSGGRAYEQYF
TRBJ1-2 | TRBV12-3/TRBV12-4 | CASSYRDGYTF
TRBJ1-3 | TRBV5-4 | CASHRAGFSGNTIYF
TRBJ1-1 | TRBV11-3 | CASSKDSWNTEAFF
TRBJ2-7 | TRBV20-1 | CSASNWQGRYEQYF
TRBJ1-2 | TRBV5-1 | CASSFLTANYGYTF
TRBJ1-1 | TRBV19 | CASSMGRNTEAFF
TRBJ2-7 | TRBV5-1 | CASSLRIQGDEQYF
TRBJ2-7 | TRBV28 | CASSLSQGTPYEQYF
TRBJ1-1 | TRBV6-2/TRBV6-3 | CASGDRENTEAFF
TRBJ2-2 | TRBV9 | CASSRLAVNTGELFF
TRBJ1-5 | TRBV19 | CASSTRRDRGSGQPQHF
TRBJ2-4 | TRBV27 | CASSLTGANIQYF
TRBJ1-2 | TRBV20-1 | CSASQGRDYGYTF